This T cell receptor (beta chain) stems from a study of blood T cell repertoires in COVID-19. The overall study: Whether acute or convalescent, the COVID-19 samples came from the United States, Italy and Spain.

In the authors' workflow: Reference gene primer amplification in the assay estimated nucleated cell counts. Generated by immunoSEQ multiplex PCR, the TCRdb table keeps only in-frame clones and is missing some. V, J and clone size are taken as reported in that table, and D and trimming were inferred from the DNA itself. The data show 200,000 to 300,000 clones, with around 90% seen just once and 0.83% held by the top ten. Material: peripheral blood. This sequence originates from a man younger than 40 with COVID-19, enrolled during active disease.

The CDR3 DNA is TGTGCCAGCACCACGACCGGGGGAAACAATGAGCAGTTCTTC. It is translated as CASTTTGGNNEQFF. This chain uses TRBV6-6 with TRBJ2-1; TRBD2 is a possible D gene (6 bases). The CDR3 spans 14 residues. Per germline, CDR1 MNHNY and CDR2 SVGAGI (reference sequence). The V end lost 7 bases, the J end lost 5 bases, and 15 bases lay between the germline ends.